The next 13 T cell receptor beta chains were all read from a single sample in a study of cytomegalovirus exposure and HLA in healthy donors. Only in-frame clones appear in the TCRdb table, and some are missing; sequencing was by immunoSEQ multiplex PCR. The data contain roughly 180,000 clones, around nine tenths of them singletons. Material for sequencing was PBMCs. The receptor source for this set is a man aged 25 to 40 in good health and CMV-seropositive.

The V and J genes are TRBV9 and TRBJ2-3; D is undetermined. V gave up 1 base and J gave up 0 bases, with 9 bases separating them. The CDR3 has 15 residues. Germline V CDR1 and CDR2: SGDLS, YYNGEE. The CDR3 sequence: CASSVTGKSTDTQYF. As DNA, the CDR3 is TGTGCCAGCAGCGTAACTGGCAAAAGCACAGATACGCAGTATTTT. The variable domain in full, completed from reference TRBV9 and TRBJ2-3, reads DSGVTQTPKHLITATGQRVTLRCSPRSGDLSVYWYQQSLDQGLQFLIQYYNGEERAKGNILERFSAQQFPDLHSELNLSSLELGDSALYFCASSVTGKSTDTQYFGPGTRLTVL.

A note on this clone: The germline gene is not matched at one end of the junction; a read error may be the cause. Other nucleotide sequences in the sample specify the same CDR3. The rearrangement joins TRBV25-1 to TRBJ2-1, with D unresolved. The CDR3 runs 12 residues. The germline V gene encodes CDR1 MGHDK and CDR2 SYGVNS. The CDR3 nucleotides read TGTGCCAGCGGCATCCTAGGGAATGAGCAATTCTTC. This codes for CASGILGNEQFF.

This chain links TRBV19 with TRBJ1-6; D call uncertain. The V gene lost 2 bases and the J gene lost 4 bases, with 6 bases spanning the gap. The CDR3 is 14 amino acids. The germline CDR1 and CDR2 sequences are LNHDA and SQIVND (reference sequence). The CDR3 region has the DNA TGTGCCAGTAGTATAAGTGTGTATAATTCACCCCTCCACTTT. Its protein product is CASSISVYNSPLHF.

The chain carries TRBV4-2 and TRBJ1-5; 9 bases are a match to TRBD1. Germline V lookup: CDR1 LGHNA, CDR2 YNFKEQ. The ends lost 0 bases at V and 4 bases at J; junction bases unmatched: 1. The CDR3 is 15 amino acids. CDR3 sequence: CASSQDGTGNQPQHF. DNA of the CDR3: TGTGCCAGCAGCCAAGATGGGACAGGGAATCAGCCCCAGCATTTT.

The rearrangement joins TRBV5-1 to TRBJ2-1, with 8 positions matching TRBD2. With 0 bases clipped from V and 5 bases from J, the junction kept 7 bases outside the gene matches. CDR1 is SGHRS and CDR2 is YFSETQ in the germline V gene. This CDR3 is 16 amino acids long. In DNA, the CDR3 is TGCGCCAGCAGCTTGGCCTTGCGGGGGGTAGACAATGAGCAGTTCTTC. Amino acids: CASSLALRGVDNEQFF.

The chain joins TRBV27 to TRBJ2-7; tentative D call: TRBD1 (5 bases). The germline CDR1 and CDR2 sequences are MNHEY and SMNVEV (reference sequence). V lost 5 bases to trimming and J lost 3 bases, with 14 bases between them. The CDR3 sequence is 14 residues long. Here the CDR3 reads CASSLIGEGYEQYF. CDR3 sequence (DNA): TGTGCCAGCAGTCTAATAGGGGAAGGCTACGAGCAGTACTTC.

The chain recombines TRBV28 with TRBJ2-5; D perhaps matches TRBD2 (6 bases). Trimming removed 3 bases from V and 2 bases from J, with 10 bases in between. The CDR3 totals 14 residues. Germline values: CDR1 MDHEN, CDR2 SYDVKM. Here the CDR3 DNA reads TGTGCCAGCAGTTTTGGAGGGACGCAAGAGACCCAGTACTTC. It is translated as CASSFGGTQETQYF.

This chain joins TRBV4-1 and TRBJ1-2, with 8 bases identical to TRBD1. The J segment lost 8 bases and the V segment lost 0 bases, leaving 11 bases of the junction unmatched. CDR1 is MGHRA and CDR2 is YSYEKL in the germline V gene. This CDR3 has 16 amino acids. CDR3 amino acids: CASSQEWAQGAQGYTF. CDR3 bases: TGCGCCAGCAGCCAAGAATGGGCCCAGGGGGCGCAAGGCTACACCTTC.

A single count supports this clone. This sequence joins TRBV27 and TRBJ1-5, with D tentatively TRBD1 (5 bases). The CDR3 is 13 residues long. The V and J ends lost 6 bases and 2 bases respectively, with 8 bases between them. Germline CDR1 and CDR2: MNHEY and SMNVEV (reference sequence). The CDR3 spells CASRGTGNQPQHF. Here the CDR3 DNA reads TGTGCCAGCAGGGGGACGGGCAATCAGCCCCAGCATTTT.

This chain connects TRBV11-3 to TRBJ2-2; a possible D gene is TRBD2 (5 bases). The CDR3 contains 16 residues. Looked up from germline, CDR1 is SGHNT and CDR2 is YENEEA. V was shortened by 5 bases and J by 5 bases, with 18 bases between the two germline ends. The CDR3 DNA reads as TGTGCCAGCAGCACGGGGTTCAGGACCGTAACCGGGGAGCTGTTTTTT. It codes for CASSTGFRTVTGELFF.

This sequence joins TRBV5-1 and TRBJ2-4, with 7 bases matching TRBD1. CDR3 size: 17 residues. V was pared by 4 bases and J by 5 bases, with 15 bases of the junction left unmatched. Germline V lookup: CDR1 SGHRS, CDR2 YFSETQ. As DNA, the CDR3 is TGCGCCAGCAGCCATCCGATAGGACAGGCTCAGGAAAACATTCAGTACTTC. This sequence encodes CASSHPIGQAQENIQYF.

The rearrangement links TRBV6-6 to TRBJ2-2; a weak D match, TRBD1 (8 bases). V was cut by 7 bases and J by 5 bases, with 14 bases left in between. The CDR3 totals 14 residues. CDR1 MNHNY and CDR2 SVGAGI come from the germline V gene (reference sequence). CDR3 loop: CASTNRGGTGELFF. The CDR3 DNA is TGTGCCAGCACCAACAGGGGGGGTACCGGGGAGCTGTTTTTT.

V and J are TRBV29-1 and TRBJ1-4, with D perhaps matching TRBD1 (6 bases). Germline values: CDR1 SQVTM, CDR2 ANQGSEA. The CDR3 contains 13 residues. The germline V and J ends were trimmed by 7 bases and 2 bases, with 11 bases remaining between them. CDR3 in amino acids: CSGSQGTNEKLFF. The CDR3, as DNA: TGCAGCGGTAGCCAGGGGACTAATGAAAAACTGTTTTTT. Full variable domain (remainder filled in from reference TRBV29-1 and TRBJ1-4): SAVISQKPSRDICQRGTSLTIQCQVDSQVTMMFWYRQQPGQSLTLIATANQGSEATYESGFVIDKFPISRPNLTFSTLTVSNMSPEDSSIYLCSGSQGTNEKLFFGSGTQLSVL.